This T cell receptor (beta chain) was sequenced during a study of blood T cells in healthy people across ages. As regards this clonotype: No antigen is known for it.

General observations from the study: The percentage of naive T cells correlated strongly with TCR beta diversity. Unsorted PBMC input precluded a conclusive naive versus antigen-experienced comparison.

Together with a sample-barcoded 5' primer, a J-beta primer mix was included in a second PCR lasting roughly 6 to 12 cycles. TCRdb itself ran the 5' RACE reads through MiXCR, one entry per CDR3 protein. Here the sample spans more than 800,000 distinct CDR3 sequences, around 30% being singletons. The length of the CDR3 is 16 residues. The germline V gene has CDR1 SGHRS and CDR2 YFSETQ. V dropped 2 bases and J dropped 4; count of bases not matched to a gene: 9. Per-sample yields of isolated PBMCs were at least 6.5 million. The chain carries TRBV5-1 and TRBJ2-1, with 7 bases matching TRBD1. The sample comprised blood. This TCR came from a woman at least 80 years old in good health. The CDR3 DNA follows: TGCGCCAGCAGCTTAAGCCGGGACAGAATATACAATGAGCAGTTCTTC. This gives the protein CASSLSRDRIYNEQFF.